These 21 T cell receptor beta chains were all obtained from the same sample, sequenced in a study of blood T cell repertoires in COVID-19. The method was immunoSEQ multiplex PCR; TCRdb's version includes in-frame clones alone and lacks a portion of them. The sample holds 120,000 to 150,000 clones; under 85% are singletons and the top ten take approximately 9%. Sample: peripheral blood. All receptors come from a woman aged 80 or older in a cohort sampled during active or convalescent COVID-19.

In nucleotides, the CDR3 is TGCAGTGCTCCCCACACAGATACGCAGTATTTT. Residues: CSAPHTDTQYF. The chain employs TRBV20-1 and TRBJ2-3, with D hard to call. The CDR3 has 11 residues. Germline V gene lookup returns CDR1 DFQATT and CDR2 SNEGSKA (reference sequence). V dropped 5 bases and J dropped 2 bases, with 5 bases sitting between them.

This clone was picked up a small number of times. The chain recombines TRBV5-1 with TRBJ1-5; a possible D gene is TRBD1 (5 bases). This CDR3 is built from 14 residues. Per germline, CDR1 SGHRS and CDR2 YFSETQ. V shed 0 bases and J shed 8 bases, with 12 bases lying between them. The CDR3 is CASSLEGRREPQHF. The CDR3 region has the DNA TGCGCCAGCAGCTTGGAGGGGCGAAGGGAGCCCCAGCATTTT.

The chain is built from TRBV3-1 (or the pseudogene TRBV3-2) and TRBJ2-5; a weak D match, TRBD1 (5 bases). Trimming shortened V by 0 bases and J by 5 bases, and 16 bases separated the two germline ends. CDR1 and CDR2 (germline): LGHDT, YNNKEL (reference sequence). The CDR3 has 16 amino acids. In DNA form, the CDR3 reads TGTGCCAGCAGCCAAGATTTGGTCAGGGTGGGCGAGACCCAGTACTTC. Translation gives CASSQDLVRVGETQYF.

The chain carries TRBV3-1 (or the pseudogene TRBV3-2) and TRBJ1-1; D ambiguous. The CDR3 extends over 13 amino acids. Per the germline V gene, CDR1 is LGHDT and CDR2 is YNNKEL (reference sequence). V was shortened by 6 bases and J by 4 bases, with 12 bases between the two germline ends. The CDR3 DNA follows: TGTGCCAGCAGTGGAGGCTGGGGCACTGAAGCTTTCTTT. Translated: CASSGGWGTEAFF.

J is TRBJ2-6 and V is TRBV20-1; 7 nucleotides align to TRBD1. CDR3 length equals 16 residues. Germline V CDR1 and CDR2: DFQATT, SNEGSKA (reference sequence). With V trimmed by 3 bases and J by 4 bases, 9 bases remained unmatched. DNA of the CDR3: TGCAGTGCTAGTACAGGGGCGGGTGACGGGGCCAACGTCCTGACTTTC. Its translation is CSASTGAGDGANVLTF.

This clone was detected only a few times. V and J are TRBV18 and TRBJ2-1; 7 bases line up with TRBD1. This CDR3 spans 19 amino acids. Germline assignment: CDR1 KGHSH and CDR2 LQKENI. V dropped 2 bases and J dropped 7; count of bases not matched to a gene: 20. The CDR3 nucleotides are TGTGCCAGCTCACCAGAAGGGACAGCTACCTTCCGTTACTTTAATGAGCAGTTCTTC. Translating gives CASSPEGTATFRYFNEQFF. Filled out from reference TRBV18 and TRBJ2-1, the complete variable domain reads NAGVMQNPRHLVRRRGQEARLRCSPMKGHSHVYWYRQLPEEGLKFMVYLQKENIIDESGMPKERFSAEFPKEGPSILRIQQVVRGDSAAYFCASSPEGTATFRYFNEQFFGPGTRLTVL.

The chain joins TRBV18 to TRBJ2-4; D unclear. The V gene lost 6 bases and the J gene lost 5 bases, with 14 bases spanning the gap. The CDR3 totals 14 residues. In germline, CDR1 is KGHSH, CDR2 LQKENI. The DNA of the CDR3 is TGTGCCAGCTCCGTGGAGAGTTTAGAAAACATTCAGTACTTC. Its translation: CASSVESLENIQYF.

The rearrangement uses TRBV5-1 and TRBJ2-2; the match to TRBD1 covers 10 bases. This CDR3 has 16 amino acids. Germline CDR1 SGHRS, CDR2 YFSETQ. V lost 7 bases and J lost 4; bases outside the gene matches: 10. For the CDR3, the DNA is TGCGCCAGCGTTCGGGCAGGGACAGGGGTCACCGGGGAGCTGTTTTTT. As protein: CASVRAGTGVTGELFF.

The rearrangement links TRBV11-2 to TRBJ1-6; TRBD1 might be the D (5 bases). Looked up from germline, CDR1 is SGHAT and CDR2 is FQNNGV. With 5 bases removed from V and 8 bases from J, the gap between germline ends came to 16 bases. CDR3 length: 15 amino acids. The DNA for the CDR3 is TGTGCCAGCAGCCCAAGCGCAGGGTTCTATTCACCCCTCCACTTT. Amino acid sequence: CASSPSAGFYSPLHF. Variable domain in full (rest from reference TRBV11-2 and TRBJ1-6): EAGVAQSPRYKIIEKRQSVAFWCNPISGHATLYWYQQILGQGPKLLIQFQNNGVVDDSQLPKDRFSAERLKGVDSTLKIQPAKLEDSAVYLCASSPSAGFYSPLHFGNGTRLTVT.

The J gene is TRBJ1-5, the V gene TRBV6-5; a possible D gene is TRBD1 (6 bases). The V gene lost 4 bases and the J gene lost 4 bases, with 14 bases spanning the gap. CDR1 MNHEY and CDR2 SVGAGI come from the germline V gene. This CDR3 is 15 amino acids long. CDR3 bases: TGTGCCAGCAGTTCTGACAGGTTGAGAAATCAGCCCCAGCATTTT. Translated, it gives CASSSDRLRNQPQHF.

This chain connects TRBV10-3 to TRBJ2-1; TRBD1 matches at 10 bases. This CDR3 is built from 15 residues. CDR1 is ENHRY, CDR2 SYGVKD, per germline. Trimming took 6 bases from V and 8 from J; bases not matched to a gene: 10. In nucleotides, the CDR3 is TGTGCCATCAGCCGCGGAGGGACAGGGGCCTATGAGCAGTTCTTC. Translating it yields CAISRGGTGAYEQFF.

This clone was recorded only once. The J gene is TRBJ1-2, the V gene TRBV9; D is possibly TRBD1 (6 bases). Trimming stripped 3 bases from V and 8 bases from J, with 14 bases between. Germline loops: CDR1 SGDLS, CDR2 YYNGEE. The CDR3 sequence is 13 residues long. In nucleotides, the CDR3 is TGTGCCAGCAGCGCACAGGGCATTTTAGGCTACACCTTC. Translating gives CASSAQGILGYTF. The full variable domain, its missing parts supplied by reference TRBV9 and TRBJ1-2, is DSGVTQTPKHLITATGQRVTLRCSPRSGDLSVYWYQQSLDQGLQFLIQYYNGEERAKGNILERFSAQQFPDLHSELNLSSLELGDSALYFCASSAQGILGYTFGSGTRLTVV.

V and J are TRBV7-2 and TRBJ2-1, with D possibly TRBD2 on 6 matching bases. Germline-derived CDR1 and CDR2 are SGHTA and FQGNSA. The CDR3 extends over 11 amino acids. Trimming left V 1 base short and J 12 bases short, with 7 bases between. Here the CDR3 reads CASSLGSGQFF. CDR3 bases: TGTGCCAGCAGCTTAGGTAGCGGGCAGTTCTTC.

This chain uses TRBV11-1 with TRBJ1-2, with D hard to call. The germline CDR1 and CDR2 sequences are SGHAT and FQDESV (reference sequence). This CDR3 region has 13 residues. V lost 0 bases, J lost 8 bases, and 10 bases lay in between. The CDR3 DNA is TGTGCCAGCAGCTTAGCCCGGGGAGGCGGCTACACCTTC. Its protein is CASSLARGGGYTF.

The chain employs TRBV28 and TRBJ1-3; possibly TRBD1 for D (5 bases). Germline CDR1 and CDR2: MDHEN and SYDVKM. Between the trimmed V and J ends, which lost 7 bases and 0 bases, there was a span of 10 bases. There are 14 residues in the CDR3. The CDR3: CASNRQSSGNTIYF. The CDR3 nucleotides read TGTGCCAGCAACCGACAGAGCTCTGGAAACACCATATATTTT.

V and J are TRBV27 and TRBJ1-6, with TRBD1 as a possible D gene (6 bases). The CDR3 is made up of 16 amino acids. Trimming stripped 4 bases from V and 10 bases from J, with 20 bases between. Germline loops: CDR1 MNHEY, CDR2 SMNVEV (reference sequence). CDR3 coding DNA: TGTGCCAGCAGTTCCTGGACCGGGACAATCGACTCACCCCTCCACTTT. Residues: CASSSWTGTIDSPLHF.

This clone was counted once. The V and J genes are TRBV5-4 and TRBJ2-5, with a weak D call TRBD2 (6 bases). Germline values: CDR1 SGHNT, CDR2 YYREEE (reference sequence). CDR3 length equals 13 residues. V lost 5 bases and J lost 2, with 10 bases in between. Here the CDR3 reads CASRLGTQETQYF. CDR3 nucleotides: TGTGCCAGCAGACTCGGGACTCAAGAGACCCAGTACTTC.

The rearrangement links TRBV7-2 to TRBJ2-3, with D maybe TRBD2 (5 bases). This CDR3 has 16 residues. V lost 5 bases and J lost 0, with 15 bases in between. Germline V gives CDR1 SGHTA, CDR2 FQGNSA. This CDR3 reads CASSRTRASSTDTQYF. In DNA, the CDR3 is TGTGCCAGCAGCCGTACGAGGGCCTCTAGCACAGATACGCAGTATTTT.

This clone was detected only once. The gene calls are TRBV18 and TRBJ2-3; unclear D gene. The germline gives CDR1 KGHSH, CDR2 LQKENI. This CDR3 spans 13 amino acids. V was clipped by 6 bases and J by 5 bases, with 12 bases between them. This CDR3 reads CASSLVSVDTQYF. CDR3 DNA: TGTGCCAGCTCGCTCGTGTCGGTAGATACGCAGTATTTT.

V is TRBV2 and J is TRBJ2-5; D gene uncertain. Trimming left V 7 bases short and J 0 bases short, with 9 bases between. This CDR3 has 13 residues. Germline CDR1 SNHLY, CDR2 FYNNEI. Here the CDR3 reads CASNSANQETQYF. The CDR3, as DNA: TGTGCCAGCAACTCCGCAAACCAAGAGACCCAGTACTTC. The full variable domain, with the rest looked up from reference TRBV2 and TRBJ2-5, is EPEVTQTPSHQVTQMGQEVILRCVPISNHLYFYWYRQILGQKVEFLVSFYNNEISEKSEIFDDQFSVERPDGSNFTLKIRSTKLEDSAMYFCASNSANQETQYFGPGTRLLVL.

The chain carries TRBV7-2 and TRBJ2-5; TRBD1 is a possible D gene (8 bases). Germline V gene sequence: CDR1 SGHTA, CDR2 FQGNSA. This CDR3 comprises 15 residues. V was clipped by 1 base and J by 2 bases, with 11 bases between them. In DNA, the CDR3 is TGTGCCAGCAGCTTAGACAGGGGGGGACAAGAGACCCAGTACTTC. It is translated as CASSLDRGGQETQYF.